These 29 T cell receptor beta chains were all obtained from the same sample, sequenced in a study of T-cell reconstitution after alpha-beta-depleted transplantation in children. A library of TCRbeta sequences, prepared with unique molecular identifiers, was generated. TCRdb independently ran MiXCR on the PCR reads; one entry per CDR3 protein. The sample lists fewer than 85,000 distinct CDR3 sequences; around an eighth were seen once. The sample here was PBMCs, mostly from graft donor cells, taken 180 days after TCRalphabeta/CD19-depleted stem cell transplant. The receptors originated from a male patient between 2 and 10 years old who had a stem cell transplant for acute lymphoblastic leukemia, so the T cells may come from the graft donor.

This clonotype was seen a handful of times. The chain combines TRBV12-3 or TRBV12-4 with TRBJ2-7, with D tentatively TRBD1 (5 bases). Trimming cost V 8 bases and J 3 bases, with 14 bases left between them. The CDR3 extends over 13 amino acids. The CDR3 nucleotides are TGTGCCAGCGTAAGGGGCGGCTTCTACGAGCAGTACTTC. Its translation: CASVRGGFYEQYF.

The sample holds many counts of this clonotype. The CDR3 sequence is CASSPPGWNTEAFF. In nucleotides, the CDR3 is TGTGCCAGCTCACCACCAGGCTGGAACACTGAAGCTTTCTTT. The chain carries TRBV18 and TRBJ1-1, with D unresolved. This CDR3 region has 14 residues. V lost 0 bases and J 1 base, leaving 6 bases between the germline ends. The germline gives CDR1 KGHSH, CDR2 LQKENI. The full variable domain, rest sourced from reference TRBV18 and TRBJ1-1, is NAGVMQNPRHLVRRRGQEARLRCSPMKGHSHVYWYRQLPEEGLKFMVYLQKENIIDESGMPKERFSAEFPKEGPSILRIQQVVRGDSAAYFCASSPPGWNTEAFFGQGTRLTVV.

The CDR3 reads CASSPDRVGRAFF. As DNA, the CDR3 is TGTGCCAGCAGCCCTGACAGGGTAGGTCGCGCTTTCTTT. J is TRBJ1-1 and V is TRBV25-1; TRBD1 matches at 7 bases. CDR1 is MGHDK and CDR2 is SYGVNS in the germline V gene. The CDR3 is 13 residues long. V lost 6 bases and J lost 11; bases outside the gene matches: 12.

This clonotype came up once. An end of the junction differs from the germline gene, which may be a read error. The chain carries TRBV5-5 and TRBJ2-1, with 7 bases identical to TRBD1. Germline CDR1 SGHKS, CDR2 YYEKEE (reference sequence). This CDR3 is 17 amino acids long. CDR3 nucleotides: TGTGCCAGCAGCTCTATTTACAGGGGACCCCTCTACAATGAGCAGTGCTTC. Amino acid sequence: CASSSIYRGPLYNEQCF.

CDR3 nucleotide sequence: TGTGCCAGCAGTTTAATAGCGGGGGGTTTCAATGAGCAGTTCTTC. Translated: CASSLIAGGFNEQFF. The rearrangement joins TRBV27 to TRBJ2-1, with TRBD2 matching over 10 bases. This CDR3 is 15 amino acids long. Germline V gives CDR1 MNHEY, CDR2 SMNVEV (reference sequence). With 2 bases clipped from V and 6 bases from J, the junction kept 4 bases outside the gene matches.

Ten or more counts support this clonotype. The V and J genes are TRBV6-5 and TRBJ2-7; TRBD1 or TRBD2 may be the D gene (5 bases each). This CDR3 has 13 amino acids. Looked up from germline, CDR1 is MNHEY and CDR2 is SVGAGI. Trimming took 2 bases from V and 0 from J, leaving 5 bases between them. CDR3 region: CASSYGTSYEQYF. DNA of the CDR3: TGTGCCAGCAGTTACGGGACCTCCTACGAGCAGTACTTC.

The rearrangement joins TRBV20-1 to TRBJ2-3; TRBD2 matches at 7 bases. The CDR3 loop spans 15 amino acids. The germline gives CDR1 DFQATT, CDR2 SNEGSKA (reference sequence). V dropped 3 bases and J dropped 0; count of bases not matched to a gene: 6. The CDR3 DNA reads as TGCAGTGCTAGGGCTGGTAGCGGGAGCACAGATACGCAGTATTTT. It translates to CSARAGSGSTDTQYF.

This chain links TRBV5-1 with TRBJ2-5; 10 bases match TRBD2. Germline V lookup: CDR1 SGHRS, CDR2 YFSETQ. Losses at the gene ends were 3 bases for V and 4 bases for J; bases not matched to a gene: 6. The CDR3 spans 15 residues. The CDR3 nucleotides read TGCGCCAGCAGCTCCCCGGCTAGCGGGAGAGAGACCCAGTACTTC. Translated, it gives CASSSPASGRETQYF.

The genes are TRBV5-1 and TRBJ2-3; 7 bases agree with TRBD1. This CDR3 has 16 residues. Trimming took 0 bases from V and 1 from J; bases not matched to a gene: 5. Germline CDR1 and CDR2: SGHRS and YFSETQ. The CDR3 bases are TGCGCCAGCAGCTTGGCCATGACAGGGCGCACAGATACGCAGTATTTT. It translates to CASSLAMTGRTDTQYF.

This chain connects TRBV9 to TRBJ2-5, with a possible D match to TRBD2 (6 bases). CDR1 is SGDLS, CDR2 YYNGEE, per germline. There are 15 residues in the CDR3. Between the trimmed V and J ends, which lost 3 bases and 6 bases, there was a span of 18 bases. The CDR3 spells CASSASPAGSKTQYF. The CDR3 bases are TGTGCCAGCAGCGCCTCTCCTGCGGGAAGTAAGACCCAGTACTTC.

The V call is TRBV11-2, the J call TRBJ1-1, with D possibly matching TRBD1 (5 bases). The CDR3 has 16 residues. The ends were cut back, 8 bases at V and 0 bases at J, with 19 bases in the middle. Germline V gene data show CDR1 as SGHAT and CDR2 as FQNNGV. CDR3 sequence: CASSVGRVTMNTEAFF. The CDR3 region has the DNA TGTGCCAGCTCCGTGGGCAGGGTGACCATGAACACTGAAGCTTTCTTT.

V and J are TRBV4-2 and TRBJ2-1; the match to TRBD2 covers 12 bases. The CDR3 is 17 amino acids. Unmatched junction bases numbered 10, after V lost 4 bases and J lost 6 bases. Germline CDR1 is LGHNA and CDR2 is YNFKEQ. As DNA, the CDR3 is TGTGCCAGCAGCCCGTACCCCGGGACTAGCGGGTTCAATGAGCAGTTCTTC. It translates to CASSPYPGTSGFNEQFF.

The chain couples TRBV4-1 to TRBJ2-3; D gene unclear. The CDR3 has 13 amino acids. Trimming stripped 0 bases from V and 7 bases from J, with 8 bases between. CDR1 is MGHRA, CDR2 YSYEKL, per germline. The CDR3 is CASSQDRVNTQYF. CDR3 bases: TGCGCCAGCAGCCAAGATCGAGTGAATACGCAGTATTTT.

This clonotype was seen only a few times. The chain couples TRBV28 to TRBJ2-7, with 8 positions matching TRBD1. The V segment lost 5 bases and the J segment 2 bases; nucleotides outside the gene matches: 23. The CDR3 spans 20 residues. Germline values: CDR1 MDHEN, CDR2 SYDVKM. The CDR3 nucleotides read TGTGCCAGCAGTCTGCCATCCCTCCCTCGGACAGGGACCATACCCTACGAGCAGTACTTC. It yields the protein CASSLPSLPRTGTIPYEQYF.

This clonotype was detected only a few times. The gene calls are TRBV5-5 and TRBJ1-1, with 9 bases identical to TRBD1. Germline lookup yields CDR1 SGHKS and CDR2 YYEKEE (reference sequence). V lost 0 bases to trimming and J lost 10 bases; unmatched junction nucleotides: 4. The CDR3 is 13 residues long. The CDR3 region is CASSLGQGVRAFF. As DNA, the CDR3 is TGTGCCAGCAGCTTGGGACAGGGGGTGAGAGCTTTCTTT.

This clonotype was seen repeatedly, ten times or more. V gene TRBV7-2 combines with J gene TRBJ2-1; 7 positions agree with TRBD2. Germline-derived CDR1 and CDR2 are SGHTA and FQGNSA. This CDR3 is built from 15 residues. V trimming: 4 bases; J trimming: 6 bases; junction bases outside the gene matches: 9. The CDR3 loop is CASSSLATSVNEQFF. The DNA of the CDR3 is TGTGCCAGCAGCTCGCTCGCAACTAGCGTCAATGAGCAGTTCTTC.

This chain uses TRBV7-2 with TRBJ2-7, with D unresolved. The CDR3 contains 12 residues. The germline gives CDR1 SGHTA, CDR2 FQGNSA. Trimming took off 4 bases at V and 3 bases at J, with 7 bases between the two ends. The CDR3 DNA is TGTGCCAGCAGCTCAATGGGCTACGAGCAGTACTTC. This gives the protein CASSSMGYEQYF.

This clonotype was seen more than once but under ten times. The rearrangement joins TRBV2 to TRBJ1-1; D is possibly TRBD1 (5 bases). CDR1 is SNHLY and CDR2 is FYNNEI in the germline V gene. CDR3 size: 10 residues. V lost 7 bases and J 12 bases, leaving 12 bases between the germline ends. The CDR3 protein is CASIKGRTFF. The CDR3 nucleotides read TGTGCCAGCATAAAGGGGAGAACTTTCTTT.

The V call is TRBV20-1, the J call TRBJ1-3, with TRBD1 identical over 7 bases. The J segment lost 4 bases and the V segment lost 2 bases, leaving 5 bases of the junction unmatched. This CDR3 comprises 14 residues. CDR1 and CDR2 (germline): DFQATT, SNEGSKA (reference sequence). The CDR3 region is CSARKGARGNTIYF. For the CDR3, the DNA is TGCAGTGCTAGAAAGGGGGCAAGGGGAAACACCATATATTTT.

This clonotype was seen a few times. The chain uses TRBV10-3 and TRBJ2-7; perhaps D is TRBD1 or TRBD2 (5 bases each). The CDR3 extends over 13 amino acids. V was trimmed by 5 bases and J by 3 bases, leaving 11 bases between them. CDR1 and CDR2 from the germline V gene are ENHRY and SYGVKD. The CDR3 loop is CAISPGRFYEQYF. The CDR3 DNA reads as TGTGCCATCAGTCCGGGACGGTTCTACGAGCAGTACTTC.

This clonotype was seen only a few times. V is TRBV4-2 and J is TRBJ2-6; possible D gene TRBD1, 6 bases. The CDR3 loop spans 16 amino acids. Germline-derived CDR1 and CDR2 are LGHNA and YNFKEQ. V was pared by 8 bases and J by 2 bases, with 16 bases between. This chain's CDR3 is CASHRASEPGANVLTF. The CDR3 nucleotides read TGTGCCAGCCACAGGGCGAGCGAGCCTGGGGCCAACGTCCTGACTTTC.

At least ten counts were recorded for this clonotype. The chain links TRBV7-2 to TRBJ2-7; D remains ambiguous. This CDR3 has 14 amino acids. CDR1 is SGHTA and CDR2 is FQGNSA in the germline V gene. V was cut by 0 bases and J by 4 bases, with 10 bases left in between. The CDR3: CASSLARAGYEQYF. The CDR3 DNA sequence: TGTGCCAGCAGCTTAGCACGGGCCGGGTACGAGCAGTACTTC.

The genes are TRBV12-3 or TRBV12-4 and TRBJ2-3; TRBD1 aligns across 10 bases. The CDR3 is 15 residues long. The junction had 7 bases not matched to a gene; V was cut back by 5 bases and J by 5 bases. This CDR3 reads CASSAGTGELDTQYF. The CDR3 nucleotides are TGTGCCAGCAGTGCCGGGACAGGGGAATTAGATACGCAGTATTTT.

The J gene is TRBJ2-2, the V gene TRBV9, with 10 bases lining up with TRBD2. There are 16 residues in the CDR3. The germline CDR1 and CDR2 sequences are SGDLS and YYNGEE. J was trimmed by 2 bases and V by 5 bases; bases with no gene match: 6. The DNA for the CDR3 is TGTGCCAGCAGTAAGCTAGCGGGAGCAAACACCGGGGAGCTGTTTTTT. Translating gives CASSKLAGANTGELFF.

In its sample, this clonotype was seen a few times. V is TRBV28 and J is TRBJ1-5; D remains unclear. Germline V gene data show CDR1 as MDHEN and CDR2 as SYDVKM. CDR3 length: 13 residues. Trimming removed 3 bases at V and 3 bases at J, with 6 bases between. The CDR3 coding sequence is TGTGCCAGCAGTTTCCAGGTCAATCAGCCCCAGCATTTT. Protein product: CASSFQVNQPQHF.

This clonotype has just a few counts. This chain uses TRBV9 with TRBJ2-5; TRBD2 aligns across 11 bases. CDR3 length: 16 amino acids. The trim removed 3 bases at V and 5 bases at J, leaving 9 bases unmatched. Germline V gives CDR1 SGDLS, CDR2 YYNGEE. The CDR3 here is CASSGGSGGAAETQYF. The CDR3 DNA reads TGTGCCAGCAGCGGAGGTAGCGGGGGGGCCGCGGAGACCCAGTACTTC.

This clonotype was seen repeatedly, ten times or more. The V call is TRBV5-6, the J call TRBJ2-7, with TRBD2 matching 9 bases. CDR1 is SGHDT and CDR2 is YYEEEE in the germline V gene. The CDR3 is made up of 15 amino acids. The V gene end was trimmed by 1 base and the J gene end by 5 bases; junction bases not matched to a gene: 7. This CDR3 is CASSLTSGWLHEQYF. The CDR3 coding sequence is TGTGCCAGCAGCTTGACTAGCGGGTGGCTCCACGAGCAGTACTTC.

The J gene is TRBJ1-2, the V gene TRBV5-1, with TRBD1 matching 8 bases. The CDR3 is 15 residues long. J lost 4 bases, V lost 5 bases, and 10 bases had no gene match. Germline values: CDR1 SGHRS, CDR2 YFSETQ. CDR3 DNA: TGCGCCAGCAGACCGGGACAGGCCCTTCTCTATGGCTACACCTTC. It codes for CASRPGQALLYGYTF.

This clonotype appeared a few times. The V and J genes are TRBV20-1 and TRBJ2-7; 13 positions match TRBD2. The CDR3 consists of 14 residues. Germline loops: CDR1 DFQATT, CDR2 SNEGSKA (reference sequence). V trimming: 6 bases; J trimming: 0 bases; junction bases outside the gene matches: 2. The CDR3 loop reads CSARTSGSSYEQYF. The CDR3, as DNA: TGCAGTGCCCGGACTAGCGGGAGCTCCTACGAGCAGTACTTC.